The rows below give T cell receptor beta chains drawn from one sample of a study of beta chain features in type 1 diabetes. Some clones are missing from TCRdb's copy, which holds only in-frame ones; the method was immunoSEQ multiplex PCR. The table shows around 300,000 clones, with 15% occurring only once. The sequenced material came from naive CD4+ T cells from blood. These receptors were collected from a young man with type 1 diabetes. The CDR3 runs from the conserved cysteine through the conserved F or W. D genes are given only for firm matches. Some rows have no size entry. The others give once, few or many, or a class for an expanded clone.

V gene: TRBV5-4
J gene: TRBJ2-5
D gene: TRBD2
clone size: NA
CDR3 DNA: TGTGCCAGCAGCTTGGAGCGGGGAAGTCGAGAGACCCAGTACTTC
CDR3 protein: CASSLERGSRETQYF

V gene: TRBV9
J gene: TRBJ2-6
D gene: TRBD1
clone size: NA
CDR3 DNA: TGTGCCAGCAGCGTAAGGCGGGACAGGGACCTCGGGGCCAACGTCCTGACTTTC
CDR3 protein: CASSVRRDRDLGANVLTF

V gene: TRBV30
J gene: TRBJ2-5
D gene: NA
clone size: NA
CDR3 DNA: TGTGCCTGGAGTGTCCGGGACTTTGGGACCCAGTACTTC
CDR3 protein: CAWSVRDFGTQYF

V gene: TRBV30
J gene: TRBJ2-2
D gene: NA
clone size: few
CDR3 DNA: TGTGCCTGGAGTGTAACTGCGAACACCGGGGAGCTGTTTTTT
CDR3 protein: CAWSVTANTGELFF

V gene: TRBV6-5
J gene: TRBJ1-6
D gene: NA
clone size: few
CDR3 DNA: TGTGCCAGCAGTTACTCGAGAGCCAGGGTGGTATCACCCCTCCACTTT
CDR3 protein: CASSYSRARVVSPLHF

V gene: TRBV28
J gene: TRBJ1-3
D gene: TRBD1
clone size: NA
CDR3 DNA: TGTGCCAGCAGTTCCATGGGTTGGACAGGGAAAGACACCATATATTTT
CDR3 protein: CASSSMGWTGKDTIYF

V gene: TRBV5-1
J gene: TRBJ1-2
D gene: TRBD1
clone size: NA
CDR3 DNA: TGCGCCAGCAGTACAGGGGGAGACTATGGCTACACCTTC
CDR3 protein: CASSTGGDYGYTF

V gene: TRBV23-1
J gene: TRBJ2-5
D gene: NA
clone size: few
CDR3 DNA: TGCGCCAGCAGATACGGAGGTCAAATAAGGTTGAGTCTGGAGACCCAGTACTTC
CDR3 protein: CASRYGGQIRLSLETQYF

V gene: TRBV5-1
J gene: TRBJ2-5
D gene: NA
clone size: NA
CDR3 DNA: TGCGCCAGCAGCTTGACCGGGACTCAAGAGACCCAGTACTTC
CDR3 protein: CASSLTGTQETQYF

V gene: TRBV4-2
J gene: TRBJ2-1
D gene: TRBD2
clone size: few
CDR3 DNA: TGTGCCAGCAGCCAAGAGGGCGGGAGAGGAATCCCCTACAATGAGCAGTTCTTC
CDR3 protein: CASSQEGGRGIPYNEQFF

V gene: TRBV2
J gene: TRBJ2-5
D gene: NA
clone size: NA
CDR3 DNA: TGTGCCAGCAGCTTACAGCTAACCCAGTACTTC
CDR3 protein: CASSLQLTQYF

V gene: TRBV7-4
J gene: TRBJ1-5
D gene: TRBD1
clone size: once
CDR3 DNA: TGTGCCAGCAGCCAAGCGGCGCGGGACAGGGGGCAGTTGAGCGATCAGCCCCAGCATTTT
CDR3 protein: CASSQAARDRGQLSDQPQHF

V gene: TRBV19
J gene: TRBJ2-5
D gene: TRBD1
clone size: once
CDR3 DNA: TGTGCCAGTAGTTCTTGGACAGGGGTTAGGGAGACCCAGTACTTC
CDR3 protein: CASSSWTGVRETQYF

V gene: TRBV7-9
J gene: TRBJ2-2
D gene: NA
clone size: few
CDR3 DNA: TGTGCCAGCAGCCAAGACAGGAGGAACACCGGGGAGCTGTTTTTT
CDR3 protein: CASSQDRRNTGELFF

V gene: TRBV5-6
J gene: TRBJ2-1
D gene: NA
clone size: few
CDR3 DNA: TGTGCCAGCAGCTTATTAGGACAGAGCTCCTACAATGAGCAGTTCTTC
CDR3 protein: CASSLLGQSSYNEQFF

V gene: TRBV18
J gene: TRBJ2-7
D gene: TRBD2
clone size: NA
CDR3 DNA: TGTGCCAGCTCACCCACGCTAGCGGGCTCCTCCTACGAGCAGTACTTC
CDR3 protein: CASSPTLAGSSYEQYF

V gene: TRBV18
J gene: TRBJ2-7
D gene: TRBD2
clone size: NA
CDR3 DNA: TGTGCCAGCTCGCGGACTAGCGGGAGTATTTACGAGCAGTACTTC
CDR3 protein: CASSRTSGSIYEQYF

V gene: TRBV5-1
J gene: TRBJ2-2
D gene: TRBD1
clone size: few
CDR3 DNA: TGCGCCAGCAGCGCTACAGGGGGCTTTATCGGGGAGCTGTTTTTT
CDR3 protein: CASSATGGFIGELFF

V gene: TRBV5-1
J gene: TRBJ1-1
D gene: NA
clone size: few
CDR3 DNA: TGCGCCAGCAGCTTGGGGGAGTTGGACACTGAAGCTTTCTTT
CDR3 protein: CASSLGELDTEAFF

V gene: TRBV18
J gene: TRBJ2-2
D gene: NA
clone size: NA
CDR3 DNA: TGTGCCAGCTCAAGAGACCAGGGTACCGGGGAGCTGTTTTTT
CDR3 protein: CASSRDQGTGELFF

V gene: TRBV2
J gene: TRBJ2-3
D gene: NA
clone size: few
CDR3 DNA: TGTGCCAGCAGCCCTAGCGTAAGCACAGATACGCAGTATTTT
CDR3 protein: CASSPSVSTDTQYF

V gene: TRBV9
J gene: TRBJ2-4
D gene: NA
clone size: NA
CDR3 DNA: TGTGCCAGCAGCCCGACACGGTGGGTATCGAGCATTCAGTACTTC
CDR3 protein: CASSPTRWVSSIQYF

V gene: TRBV7-9
J gene: TRBJ1-1
D gene: TRBD1
clone size: NA
CDR3 DNA: TGTGCCAGCAGCCCCCTGACAGGGAGCACTGAAGCTTTCTTT
CDR3 protein: CASSPLTGSTEAFF

V gene: TRBV5-8
J gene: TRBJ2-3
D gene: TRBD2
clone size: NA
CDR3 DNA: TGTGCCAGCAGCTTCGGACTAGCGGGCGCAGATACGCAGTATTTT
CDR3 protein: CASSFGLAGADTQYF

V gene: TRBV4-2
J gene: TRBJ2-1
D gene: NA
clone size: few
CDR3 DNA: TGTGCCAGCAGCCAAGAGCTCGGACAGTACAATGAGCAGTTCTTC
CDR3 protein: CASSQELGQYNEQFF

V gene: TRBV5-4
J gene: TRBJ2-1
D gene: NA
clone size: NA
CDR3 DNA: TGTGCCAGCAGCCCGAGGTGGCGCTCAAGCTCCTACAATGAGCAGTTCTTC
CDR3 protein: CASSPRWRSSSYNEQFF

V gene: TRBV5-1
J gene: TRBJ2-5
D gene: NA
clone size: few
CDR3 DNA: TGCGCCAGCAGCGCGAGCGGACGCCGCGAGGAGACCCAGTACTTC
CDR3 protein: CASSASGRREETQYF

V gene: TRBV19
J gene: TRBJ2-1
D gene: NA
clone size: NA
CDR3 DNA: TGTGCCAGTAGTCAAGGGAGCTCCTACAATGAGCAGTTCTTC
CDR3 protein: CASSQGSSYNEQFF

V gene: TRBV29-1
J gene: TRBJ1-4
D gene: TRBD1
clone size: NA
CDR3 DNA: TGCAGCGCATCCGGGACAGGCTTTGAAAAACTGTTTTTT
CDR3 protein: CSASGTGFEKLFF

V gene: TRBV5-1
J gene: TRBJ2-7
D gene: TRBD1
clone size: NA
CDR3 DNA: TGCGCCAGCCATGGACAGGGATACGAGCAGTACTTC
CDR3 protein: CASHGQGYEQYF

V gene: TRBV28
J gene: TRBJ2-5
D gene: TRBD2
clone size: NA
CDR3 DNA: TGTGCCAGCAGTACCCGAATAGCGGGGGCCGGACCTAGGGAGACCCAGTACTTC
CDR3 protein: CASSTRIAGAGPRETQYF

V gene: TRBV5-5
J gene: TRBJ2-5
D gene: TRBD1
clone size: few
CDR3 DNA: TGTGCCAGCACCCCCCGGCCAGGGGGCGAGGAGACCCAGTACTTC
CDR3 protein: CASTPRPGGEETQYF

V gene: TRBV5-5
J gene: TRBJ1-2
D gene: NA
clone size: NA
CDR3 DNA: TGTGCCAGCAGCCCCGGCCGGGAGTCTTTCACCTTC
CDR3 protein: CASSPGRESFTF

V gene: TRBV11-2
J gene: TRBJ2-3
D gene: NA
clone size: NA
CDR3 DNA: TGTGCCAGCAGCCTCAGGGGTGCAGATACGCAGTATTTT
CDR3 protein: CASSLRGADTQYF

V gene: TRBV29-1
J gene: TRBJ2-7
D gene: NA
clone size: NA
CDR3 DNA: TGCAGCGTCTACAGGGGGGGATCCTACGAGCAGTACTTC
CDR3 protein: CSVYRGGSYEQYF

V gene: TRBV10-3
J gene: TRBJ1-4
D gene: NA
clone size: NA
CDR3 DNA: TGTGCCATCTCACGGCTTGGCAGTCTAGATGAAAAACTGTTTTTT
CDR3 protein: CAISRLGSLDEKLFF

V gene: TRBV6-5
J gene: TRBJ2-7
D gene: NA
clone size: NA
CDR3 DNA: TGTGCCAGCAGTTACTCGGGGGGTAGATCCTACGAGCAGTACTTC
CDR3 protein: CASSYSGGRSYEQYF

V gene: TRBV30
J gene: TRBJ2-7
D gene: TRBD1
clone size: few
CDR3 DNA: TGTGCCTGGAACCCGGACAGGTCTTACGAGCAGTACTTC
CDR3 protein: CAWNPDRSYEQYF

V gene: TRBV18
J gene: TRBJ2-1
D gene: TRBD2
clone size: NA
CDR3 DNA: TGTGCCAGCTCACCCACATCGGGGCTAGCGGCGGGTGAGCAGTTCTTC
CDR3 protein: CASSPTSGLAAGEQFF

V gene: TRBV6-5
J gene: TRBJ1-1
D gene: NA
clone size: NA
CDR3 DNA: TGTGCCAGCAGTTACTCGAGGGACACTGAAGCTTTCTTT
CDR3 protein: CASSYSRDTEAFF

V gene: TRBV5-1
J gene: TRBJ2-1
D gene: TRBD2
clone size: few
CDR3 DNA: TGCGCCAGCAGCCCGCGGGAGAGGTACAATGAGCAGTTCTTC
CDR3 protein: CASSPRERYNEQFF

V gene: TRBV4-1
J gene: TRBJ1-1
D gene: TRBD1
clone size: NA
CDR3 DNA: TGCGCCACCACGGACTCCGGGACAGGGAACACTGAAGCTTTCTTT
CDR3 protein: CATTDSGTGNTEAFF

V gene: TRBV30
J gene: TRBJ2-5
D gene: NA
clone size: NA
CDR3 DNA: TGTGCCTGGAGTGTTAACAAAGAGACCCAGTACTTC
CDR3 protein: CAWSVNKETQYF

V gene: TRBV7-9
J gene: TRBJ1-2
D gene: TRBD1
clone size: few
CDR3 DNA: TGTGCCAGCAGCTTCCCCAGGGGGAGAAGCTATGGCTACACCTTC
CDR3 protein: CASSFPRGRSYGYTF

V gene: TRBV5-6
J gene: TRBJ2-5
D gene: TRBD1
clone size: NA
CDR3 DNA: TGTGCCAGCAGCCCCGGGACAGGGTCACAGACCCAGTACTTC
CDR3 protein: CASSPGTGSQTQYF